This TCR beta chain was identified in a study of regulatory T cells in long-lasting Graves disease. Study-level points and caveats: More public clonotypes were shared by persistent patients (under 3,000) than by new patients (approximately 990).

The CDR3 has 13 amino acids. The germline gives CDR1 SQVTM, CDR2 ANQGSEA. The J segment lost 4 bases and the V segment lost 3 bases, leaving 4 bases of the junction unmatched. TCR beta libraries were built with iRepertoire HTBI primers and Arm-PCR of CDR3 regions. TCRdb re-called the multiplex PCR reads through MiXCR, storing one row per CDR3 protein. The data show hundreds of thousands of distinct CDR3 sequences, 15% to 20% seen once. Time point specified: newly diagnosed GD, antithyroid drugs for less than 3 months. Extracted RNA from PBMCs served as the source of the TCR library. On this clonotype itself: Its specificity is not known.

This same sample was also part of a study on T cells in Graves' hyperthyroidism and ophthalmopathy. That publication notes: Newly diagnosed patients aged 18 to 65 had hyperthyroidism of under 2 months' duration. The model predicted ophthalmopathy a median roughly six months before onset.

The chain has TRBV29-1 and TRBJ1-2; TRBD1 agrees at 8 bases. The source of this sequence is a woman aged 25 to 45 with Graves disease. Specimen: peripheral blood mononuclear cells (PBMCs), collected at new diagnosis, from a patient treated with antithyroid drugs. The CDR3 nucleotides are TGCAGCGTTGAGGGGGGACAGGTCTATGGCTACACCTTC. Its translation is CSVEGGQVYGYTF.